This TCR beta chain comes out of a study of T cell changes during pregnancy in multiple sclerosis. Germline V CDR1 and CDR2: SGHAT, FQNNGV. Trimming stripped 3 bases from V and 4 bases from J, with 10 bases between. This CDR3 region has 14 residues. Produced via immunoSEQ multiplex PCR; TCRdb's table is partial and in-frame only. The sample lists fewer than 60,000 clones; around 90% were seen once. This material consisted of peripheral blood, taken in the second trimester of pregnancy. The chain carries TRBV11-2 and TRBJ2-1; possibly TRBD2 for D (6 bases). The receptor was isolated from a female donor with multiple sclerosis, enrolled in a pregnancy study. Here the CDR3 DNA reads TGTGCCAGCAGCTTTTTAGCGGATTACAATGAGCAGTTCTTC. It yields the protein CASSFLADYNEQFF.